The 15 T cell receptor beta chains given below trace back to one sample, sequenced in a study of graft-versus-host responses after intestinal transplantation. Profiled with immunoSEQ multiplex PCR; TCRdb holds only in-frame clones, not every one. The repertoire holds 7,700 or so clones, with approximately 28% as singletons. This specimen consisted of alloreactive CD4+ T cells from a mixed lymphocyte reaction culture, obtained before transplantation. The subset was: CFSE-low proliferating T cells sorted from approximately 6-day pre-transplant mixed lymphocyte reaction (GvH or HvG direction). These TCRs come from a human patient who was an organ donor for intestinal transplantation.

This clone is deemed medium-sized. J is TRBJ2-1 and V is TRBV5-6; D is undetermined. The germline CDR1 and CDR2 sequences are SGHDT and YYEEEE. The V and J ends lost 0 bases and 13 bases respectively, with 14 bases between them. CDR3 length: 13 residues. CDR3 region: CASSLGSHLSQFF. CDR3 bases: TGTGCCAGCAGCTTGGGCTCGCACTTATCCCAGTTCTTC.

This rearrangement joins TRBV19 to TRBJ1-6, with a tentative D call TRBD1 (5 bases). Trimming left V 3 bases short and J 6 bases short, with 15 bases between. This CDR3 spans 16 amino acids. CDR1 is LNHDA and CDR2 is SQIVND in the germline V gene (reference sequence). CDR3 bases: TGTGCCAGTAGTATTATAGGGGATAGGGGTAATTCACCCCTCCACTTT. Translation: CASSIIGDRGNSPLHF.

By its share, this clone is medium-sized. The rearrangement uses TRBV5-4 and TRBJ2-3, with D possibly TRBD2 on 6 matching bases. CDR3 size: 14 residues. Germline CDR1 SGHNT, CDR2 YYREEE (reference sequence). V was pared by 3 bases and J by 2 bases, with 10 bases between. CDR3: CASSWGGSTDTQYF. The CDR3 nucleotides are TGTGCCAGCAGCTGGGGAGGCTCCACAGATACGCAGTATTTT. Variable domain in full (rest from reference TRBV5-4 and TRBJ2-3): ETGVTQSPTHLIKTRGQQVTLRCSSQSGHNTVSWYQQALGQGPQFIFQYYREEENGRGNFPPRFSGLQFPNYSSELNVNALELDDSALYLCASSWGGSTDTQYFGPGTRLTVL.

A few counts support this clone. The gene calls are TRBV5-3 and TRBJ1-3, with D hard to call. TRBV5-3 counts as an open reading frame of uncertain function. This CDR3 region has 17 residues. Trimming shortened V by 0 bases and J by 2 bases, and 15 bases separated the two germline ends. CDR3 region: CARSLGSGLRAGNTIYF. The CDR3 nucleotides read TGTGCCAGAAGCTTGGGGAGCGGTTTGAGGGCTGGAAACACCATATATTTT.

This sequence joins TRBV5-1 and TRBJ1-1; a possible D gene is TRBD1 (6 bases). With 4 bases removed from V and 1 base from J, the gap between germline ends came to 14 bases. The CDR3 is 15 amino acids. Germline CDR1 is SGHRS and CDR2 is YFSETQ. Here the CDR3 DNA reads TGCGCCAGCAGCGCACAGGGAAAGGGGAACACTGAAGCTTTCTTT. Residues: CASSAQGKGNTEAFF.

The chain links TRBV23-1 to TRBJ2-1, with 8 positions matching TRBD2. TRBV23-1 is an ORF, with its function uncertain. CDR3 length: 15 amino acids. The ends lost 0 bases at V and 7 bases at J; junction bases unmatched: 5. The chain's CDR3 is CASSQSPGLGNEQFF. CDR3 DNA sequence: TGCGCCAGCAGTCAATCGCCGGGACTAGGAAATGAGCAGTTCTTC.

The rearrangement joins TRBV27 to TRBJ2-3; D is perhaps TRBD2 (6 bases). This CDR3 is built from 14 residues. Germline V gene lookup returns CDR1 MNHEY and CDR2 SMNVEV (reference sequence). V lost 6 bases, J lost 0 bases, and 10 bases lay in between. The chain's CDR3 is CASRGLSSTDTQYF. The CDR3 DNA reads as TGTGCCAGCAGGGGACTTTCTAGCACAGATACGCAGTATTTT.

The V and J genes are TRBV5-1 and TRBJ2-3, with 8 bases fitting TRBD2. This CDR3 spans 14 amino acids. Germline-derived CDR1 and CDR2 are SGHRS and YFSETQ. Trimming at V came to 3 bases and at J to 2 bases, leaving 2 bases not matched to a gene. In DNA, the CDR3 is TGCGCCAGCAGCTCCGGACTAGCCACAGATACGCAGTATTTT. This encodes CASSSGLATDTQYF.

This clone turned up a few times. The V gene is TRBV4-3, the J gene TRBJ2-7; D is perhaps TRBD2 (6 bases). Trimming pared 0 bases from V and 2 bases from J, leaving 8 bases between. The length of the CDR3 is 14 residues. The germline V gene encodes CDR1 LGHNA and CDR2 YSLEER. CDR3 coding DNA: TGCGCCAGCAGCCAAGATACTAGCACCTACGAGCAGTACTTC. This translates into CASSQDTSTYEQYF.

This clone is labeled as medium-sized. The chain combines TRBV20-1 with TRBJ1-4; D is possibly TRBD1 (6 bases). CDR1 is DFQATT and CDR2 is SNEGSKA in the germline V gene (reference sequence). Trimming pared 8 bases from V and 7 bases from J, leaving 11 bases between. The CDR3 totals 11 residues. This chain's CDR3 is CSLGQTEKLFF. In DNA, the CDR3 is TGCAGTTTAGGACAGACTGAAAAACTGTTTTTT.

This clone appeared a few times. The rearrangement uses TRBV4-2 and TRBJ2-1; 10 positions agree with TRBD2. CDR1 and CDR2 from the germline V gene are LGHNA and YNFKEQ. V lost 1 base to trimming and J lost 9 bases; unmatched junction nucleotides: 18. The CDR3 is made up of 19 amino acids. The CDR3 loop is CASSQALGSGGYASVEQFF. CDR3 bases: TGTGCCAGCAGCCAAGCTTTAGGTAGCGGGGGGTACGCCTCTGTTGAGCAGTTCTTC.

This clone is medium-sized (0.01 to 0.1%) within its sample. CDR3 DNA: TGTGCCAGCAGCCCAAATCCAGGGACAGAAGCTTTCTTT. Residues: CASSPNPGTEAFF. The rearrangement links TRBV7-6 to TRBJ1-1; the D gene is possibly TRBD1 (6 bases). Per the germline V gene, CDR1 is SGHVS and CDR2 is FNYEAQ. V lost 5 bases to trimming and J lost 8 bases, with 15 bases between them. The CDR3 length is 13 residues.

The chain has TRBV5-1 and TRBJ2-5; 8 bases match TRBD1. The CDR3 length is 16 residues. J was trimmed by 2 bases and V by 7 bases; bases with no gene match: 13. Looked up from germline, CDR1 is SGHRS and CDR2 is YFSETQ. The CDR3 nucleotides read TGCGCCAGCTCCTCCCACAGGGGGGCCGGTCAAGAGACCCAGTACTTC. This encodes CASSSHRGAGQETQYF.

In its sample, this clone was seen a few times. The rearrangement uses TRBV11-2 and TRBJ2-1; TRBD2 agrees at 9 bases. The length of the CDR3 is 15 residues. Per the germline V gene, CDR1 is SGHAT and CDR2 is FQNNGV. Germline trimming cut 3 bases from V and 5 bases from J; bases unmatched to any gene: 5. CDR3 DNA: TGTGCCAGCAGCTTGGGCGGGGGGGCCCACAATGAGCAGTTCTTC. The encoded protein is CASSLGGGAHNEQFF.

There are a few counts of this clone. This CDR3 is CASSLGQGSYGYTF. In DNA, the CDR3 is TGTGCCAGCAGCTTGGGACAGGGAAGCTATGGCTACACCTTC. This chain connects TRBV5-4 to TRBJ1-2, with 7 bases aligning to TRBD1. From germline, CDR1 is SGHNT and CDR2 YYREEE (reference sequence). This CDR3 is 14 amino acids long. V lost 0 bases and J lost 4; bases outside the gene matches: 3.